This TCR beta chain was retrieved from a study of vaccination and CD4 T cells after COVID-19 (dated by TCRdb to between 2022 and 2023). In terms of the full investigation: The convalescent cohort included six males and four females, with two Hispanic individuals, seven Caucasians, two Asians and one multiracial person. Two doses of either the Pfizer-BioNTech BNT162b2 vaccine (n=8) or the Moderna mRNA-1273 vaccine (n=2) were administered to participants. Post-COVID blood samples were collected from convalescent patients a median of approximately 93 days after diagnosis, with a range of roughly 35 to 170 days. The time from the second vaccine dose to post-vaccine blood sampling had a median of roughly 72 days and ranged from about 12 to 250 days. For stimulating the cultures, overlapping spike peptide pools were used, derived from SARS-CoV-2 as well as from the common cold coronaviruses HCoV-NL63, HCoV-OC43 and HCoV-229E. Control cultures used a CEFX viral epitope pool as positive control, an HIV-1 Nef peptide pool as negative control, or no peptide. In under twelve COVID-19 convalescent patients and several infection-naive healthy vaccine recipients, researchers compared the spike-specific CD4+ TCR repertoire from before mRNA vaccination with the repertoire from after. In an earlier paper using these donors, memory CD4+ T cell crossreactivity between SARS-CoV-2 and common cold coronavirus spike proteins was assessed at the TCR clonotype level. Broad study findings and their caveats: The median number of SARS-CoV-2-reactive clonotypes rose from under 25 after infection to approximately 41 after vaccination, but the change was not significant. In convalescent patients, a median around 86% of post-vaccine SARS-CoV-2-reactive clones were detected only after vaccination, suggesting vaccine-specific priming. The number of convalescent patients in the study was relatively small, and the study did not examine early timepoints following natural infection. In convalescent patients, nearly all vaccine-specific clones (304 of 307) were found to be mono-reactive for SARS-CoV-2 spike rather than cross-reactive with common cold coronaviruses.

Per the germline V gene, SGHAT is the CDR1 and FQNNGV is the CDR2. CDR3 length: 15 amino acids, cysteine to phenylalanine. The only DNA kept is the CDR3, 45 bases in frame from the first base. V was cut back by 5 bases and J by 3 bases, leaving a gap of 14 bases between them. Library preparation used PCR. DNA from cultured CD4+ T cells was subjected to TCR sequencing with the Oncomine TCR Beta short-read assay at the Johns Hopkins FTIC core. Genomic DNA was extracted from the cultured CD4+ T cells with the QIAamp micro DNA kit. Oncomine TCR Beta libraries from cultured CD4+ T cells were pooled with unique dual indexes and sequenced on an Illumina iSeq 100. On the study's bioinformatics: Non-productive sequences were removed, and CDR3s that did not start with C, did not end with F or W, or were shorter than 7 amino acids were discarded. Antigen-specific clonotypes were identified with the MANAFEST web application by comparing peptide-stimulated wells with reference and other culture wells. For a clone to be called positive, the clone needed an FDR below 0.05, an odds ratio above 5, and a productive frequency above 0.1% in at least two of three replicate wells. A clonotype counted as cross-reactive if it showed significant expansion both in the SARS-CoV-2 spike wells and in at least one common cold coronavirus spike condition. Levenshtein distances (stringdist) and unrooted phylogenetic trees (ape) in R version 3.6.1 were used to assess CDR3 homology. The public sequencing data were trimmed at Q25 with fastp and processed into clonotypes with MiXCR by TCRdb, which kept only in-frame beta chains. Each entry is one CDR3 protein sequence, shown with its most common DNA and genes. The V and J calls come from TCRdb's annotation, not from the publication. Here the sample has roughly 11,000 distinct CDR3 sequences; under 40% occur a single time. The ten top clones hold about 22% of the sample.

The treatment or condition label on this specimen signifies: approximately 9-day PBMC culture with coronavirus spike peptide pools or control peptides (ViraFEST assay). CD4+ T cells from unexposed donors were collected before the COVID-19 pandemic (2011-2018). The ViraFEST assay, used in the study, expanded antigen-specific T cells with peptide pools and then identified the expanded clonotypes through TCR sequencing. More than 1.5 million PBMCs per well were cultured in IMDM with approximately 5.5% human AB serum and 8 to 10 IU/ml IL-2, plus 10 ug/ml peptide pools. On days 3 and 7, half of the culture medium was replaced with fresh IL-2-containing medium. After 10 days of culture, CD4+ T cells were isolated by negative selection using the EasySep CD4+ T cell isolation kit. As far as cell numbers permitted, CD4+ T cells from unexposed donors were tested for reactivity against SARS-CoV-2 S and N as well as four spike pools from common cold coronaviruses. Ficoll-Paque Plus gradient centrifugation was used to isolate PBMCs from whole blood, and the isolated PBMCs were then either used fresh or cryopreserved at -140C. Triplicate wells were generally used for each culture condition. The leukapheresis product for the unexposed donors was obtained through commercial purchase.

Regarding this clonotype: Which antigen it targets is not known. No per-base quality is available; no much larger clone lies one base away.

The sequencing sample was made of CD4+ T cells from blood, cultured in vitro. This receptor chain uses TRBV11-2 and TRBJ1-3; the D gene is possibly TRBD1, with 5 bases matching. The receptor's source is a human donor in good health. The bases are TGTGCCAGCAGCCAGGGACGGACGGATGGAAACACCATATATTTT. The translation is CASSQGRTDGNTIYF.